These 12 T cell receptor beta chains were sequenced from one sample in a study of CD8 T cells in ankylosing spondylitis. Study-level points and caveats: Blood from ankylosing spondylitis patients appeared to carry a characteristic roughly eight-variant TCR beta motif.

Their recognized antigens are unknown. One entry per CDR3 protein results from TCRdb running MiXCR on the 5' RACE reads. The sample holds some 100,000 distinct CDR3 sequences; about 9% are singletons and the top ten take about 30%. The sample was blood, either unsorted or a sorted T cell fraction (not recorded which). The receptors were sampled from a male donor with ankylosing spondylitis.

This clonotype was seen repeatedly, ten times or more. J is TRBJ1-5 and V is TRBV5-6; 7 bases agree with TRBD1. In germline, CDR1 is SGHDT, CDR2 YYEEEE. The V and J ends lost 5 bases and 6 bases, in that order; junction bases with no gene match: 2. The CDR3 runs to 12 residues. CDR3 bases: TGTGCCAGCAGTCCAGGGGGTCAGCCCCAGCATTTT. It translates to CASSPGGQPQHF. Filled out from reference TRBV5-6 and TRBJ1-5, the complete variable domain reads DAGVTQSPTHLIKTRGQQVTLRCSPKSGHDTVSWYQQALGQGPQFIFQYYEEEERQRGNFPDRFSGHQFPNYSSELNVNALLLGDSALYLCASSPGGQPQHFGDGTRLSIL.

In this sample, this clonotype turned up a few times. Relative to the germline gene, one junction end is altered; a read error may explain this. CDR3 sequence (DNA): TGTGCCAGCAATGAATGGTATAGCGGGAGTGGGGAGCAGTACTTC. This codes for CASNEWYSGSGEQYF. This chain connects TRBV6-1 to TRBJ2-7, with TRBD2 matching 9 bases. This CDR3 has 15 amino acids. Germline CDR1 reads MNHNS; CDR2 reads SASEGT.

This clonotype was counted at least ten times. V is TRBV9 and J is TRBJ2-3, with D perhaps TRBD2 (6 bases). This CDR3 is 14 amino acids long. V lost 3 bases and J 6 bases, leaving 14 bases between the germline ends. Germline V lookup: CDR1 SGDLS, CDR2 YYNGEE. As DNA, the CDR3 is TGTGCCAGCAGCGCCCGTGGAGGGCAGGATACGCAGTATTTT. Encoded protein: CASSARGGQDTQYF.

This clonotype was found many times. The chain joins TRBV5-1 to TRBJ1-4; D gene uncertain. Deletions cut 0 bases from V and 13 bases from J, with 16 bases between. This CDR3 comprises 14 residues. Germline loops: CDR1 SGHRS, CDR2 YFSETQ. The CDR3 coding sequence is TGCGCCAGCAGCTTGGCGGAGGCCCCAACCGGACTGTTTTTT. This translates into CASSLAEAPTGLFF.

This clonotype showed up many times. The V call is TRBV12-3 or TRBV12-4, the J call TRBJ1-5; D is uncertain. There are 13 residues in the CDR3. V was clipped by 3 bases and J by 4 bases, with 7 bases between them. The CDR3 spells CASSFWGNQPQHF. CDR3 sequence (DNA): TGTGCCAGCAGTTTTTGGGGTAATCAGCCCCAGCATTTT.

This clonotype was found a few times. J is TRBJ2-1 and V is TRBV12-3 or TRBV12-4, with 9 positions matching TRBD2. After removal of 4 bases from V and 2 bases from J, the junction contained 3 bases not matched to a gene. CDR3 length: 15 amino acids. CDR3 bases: TGTGCCAGCAGTTCCGGGACTAGCACCTACAATGAGCAGTTCTTC. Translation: CASSSGTSTYNEQFF.

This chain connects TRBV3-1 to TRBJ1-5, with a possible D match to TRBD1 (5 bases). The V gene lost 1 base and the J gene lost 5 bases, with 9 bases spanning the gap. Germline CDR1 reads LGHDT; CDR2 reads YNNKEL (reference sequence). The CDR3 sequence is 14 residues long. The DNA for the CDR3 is TGTGCCAGCAGCCAAGCAGGGTACCATCAGCCCCAGCATTTT. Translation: CASSQAGYHQPQHF.

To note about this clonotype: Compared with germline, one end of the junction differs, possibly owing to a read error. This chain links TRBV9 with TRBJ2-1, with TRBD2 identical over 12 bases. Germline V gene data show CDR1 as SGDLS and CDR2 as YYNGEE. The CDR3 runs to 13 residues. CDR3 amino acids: CASSVGTSGLGSF. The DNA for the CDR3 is TGTGCCAGCAGCGTCGGGACTAGCGGGTTAGGTAGCTTC.

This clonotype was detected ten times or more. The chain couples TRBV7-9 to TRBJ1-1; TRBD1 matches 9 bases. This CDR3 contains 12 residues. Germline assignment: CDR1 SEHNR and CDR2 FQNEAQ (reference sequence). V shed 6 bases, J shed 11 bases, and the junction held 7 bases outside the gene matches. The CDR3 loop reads CASRQGQGLAFF. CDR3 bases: TGTGCCAGCAGACAGGGACAGGGCCTTGCTTTCTTT.

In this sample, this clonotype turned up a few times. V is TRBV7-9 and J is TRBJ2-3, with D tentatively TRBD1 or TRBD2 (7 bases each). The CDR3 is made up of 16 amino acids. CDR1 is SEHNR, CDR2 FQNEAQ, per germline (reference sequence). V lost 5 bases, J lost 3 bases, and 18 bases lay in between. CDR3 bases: TGTGCCAGCAGCCCGCGACAGGGAGGGAGAACAGATACGCAGTATTTT. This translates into CASSPRQGGRTDTQYF.

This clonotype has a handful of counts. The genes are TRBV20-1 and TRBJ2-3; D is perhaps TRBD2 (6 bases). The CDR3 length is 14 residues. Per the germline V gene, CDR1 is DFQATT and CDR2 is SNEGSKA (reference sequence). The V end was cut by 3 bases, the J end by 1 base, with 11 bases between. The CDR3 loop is CSASFGGGTDTQYF. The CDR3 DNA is TGCAGTGCTAGTTTCGGGGGTGGCACAGATACGCAGTATTTT.

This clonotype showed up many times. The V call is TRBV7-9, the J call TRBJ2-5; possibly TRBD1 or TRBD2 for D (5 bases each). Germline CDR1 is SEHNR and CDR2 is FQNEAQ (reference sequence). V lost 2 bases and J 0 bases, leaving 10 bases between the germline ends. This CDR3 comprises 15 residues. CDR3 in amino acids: CASSLRDEYQETQYF. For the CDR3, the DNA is TGTGCCAGCAGCTTACGGGACGAGTACCAAGAGACCCAGTACTTC.